This TCR beta chain came from a study of blood T cell repertoires in COVID-19. About the study: Spain, Italy and the United States supplied samples that represented acute and convalescent COVID-19.

Profiled with immunoSEQ multiplex PCR; TCRdb holds only in-frame clones, not every one. The top ten clones hold 1.5% to 2% of a sample with a few hundred thousand clones, more than 70% of them seen once. Those enrolled in Seattle joined during active infection and were followed longitudinally afterward. This sequence was found in a woman in her twenties or thirties with COVID-19, enrolled during active disease. The sample was peripheral blood.

The CDR3 region is CASSSSYLTRNSPLHF. In DNA form, the CDR3 reads TGTGCCAGCAGCTCTTCCTATCTGACGAGGAATTCACCCCTCCACTTT. The chain is built from TRBV5-6 and TRBJ1-6; D remains unclear. Trimming pared 3 bases from V and 7 bases from J, leaving 17 bases between. CDR3 length equals 16 residues. From germline, CDR1 is SGHDT and CDR2 YYEEEE.